These T cell receptor beta chains were read from a single sample in a study of cytomegalovirus exposure and HLA in healthy donors. Produced via immunoSEQ multiplex PCR; TCRdb's table is partial and in-frame only. The data contain some 130,000 clones, roughly 82% of them singletons. The sequencing sample was made of PBMCs. The receptors come from a male donor in good health and CMV-seropositive. CDR3s include the opening cysteine and the closing phenylalanine or tryptophan.

TRBV21-1,TRBJ2-3,CASSKVGTSGRVLTQYF
TRBV9,TRBJ2-4,CASSVGDRDANIQYF
TRBV5-1,TRBJ2-5,CASSLWATQETQYF
TRBV2,TRBJ2-7,CASRVTSDSYEQYF
TRBV9,TRBJ2-1,CASSVAGYNEQFF
TRBV7-2,NA,CASSLGNPPYEQYF
TRBV7-2,NA,CASSLGTVNYEQYF
TRBV7-9,TRBJ2-2,CASSFGRELANTGELFF
TRBV27,TRBJ2-1,CASRGTSGYNEQFF
TRBV25-1,TRBJ2-7,CASSESGEPTYEQYF
TRBV27,NA,CASRPGTDYYEQYF
TRBV19,TRBJ2-3,CASSLGLAGESSTDTQYF
TRBV5-1,TRBJ2-1,CASSAGQVVSEQFF
TRBV11-1,TRBJ2-7,CASRRTSGERYEQYF
TRBV6-5,TRBJ2-3,CASSGTGGNTDTQYF
TRBV19,TRBJ2-1,CASSRTGSSYNEQFF
TRBV21-1,TRBJ1-1,CASNFPGTGELTEAFF
TRBV29-1,TRBJ2-7,CSVAGREGYEQYF
TRBV7-3,TRBJ2-2,CASSPRGTSGRPNTGELFF
TRBV9,TRBJ2-1,CASSVVTSDNEQFF
TRBV10-3,TRBJ2-7,CAISVDRSSYEQYF
TRBV7-9,TRBJ2-5,CAGLAGEGETQYF
TRBV11-1,TRBJ2-1,CASSLASGSNEQFF
TRBV5-8,TRBJ1-5,CASSSLRGTSSNQPQHF
TRBV11-2,TRBJ2-2,CASSLAGVTTGELFF
TRBV2,TRBJ1-4,CASSEGQGEGKLFF
TRBV28,TRBJ1-2,CASSSTGSRPYGYTF
TRBV13,TRBJ2-3,CASSVLLAEGRGGTQYF
TRBV4-3,TRBJ2-1,CASSQRAGAGNEQFF
TRBV7-9,TRBJ1-2,CSSSLSFFGYTF
TRBV30,TRBJ1-4,CAWSVGEKLFF
TRBV28,TRBJ1-4,CASTSGRGGNEKLFF
TRBV29-1,TRBJ2-3,CSVEVSGSDTQYF
TRBV6-5,TRBJ1-3,CASSYSGPLGNTIYF
TRBV27,TRBJ1-5,CASSLGSHQPQHF
TRBV5-1,TRBJ2-7,CASSLTGTTYEQYF
TRBV11-2,TRBJ2-3,CASSLRLAGEAGTDTQYF
TRBV2,TRBJ2-1,CASTTGQGYNEQFF
TRBV30,TRBJ1-5,CAWSVTRARQPQHF
TRBV7-9,TRBJ2-4,CASSSGTGSWGGKNIQYF
TRBV9,TRBJ2-1,CASSPSTSPQFF
TRBV5-5,TRBJ2-5,CASTPEMVSETQYF
TRBV27,NA,CASRTDRFTYEQYF
TRBV30,TRBJ1-5,CAWSSGQGDQPQHF
TRBV7-2,TRBJ1-1,CASSPYSGGAEAFF
TRBV25-1,TRBJ2-1,CASSEVESRRTYNEQFF
TRBV19,TRBJ2-3,CASSDGGRDTQYF
TRBV7-2,TRBJ1-4,CASSTRTGLGEKLFF
TRBV27,TRBJ1-1,CASSIQVNTEAFF
TRBV6-5,TRBJ2-2,CASSYSEVLGELFF
TRBV30,TRBJ2-5,CAWSGLAGGETQYF
TRBV6-6,TRBJ2-3,CASSWRSAGPDTQYF
TRBV2,TRBJ2-7,CASSGLGAWREQYF
TRBV18,TRBJ2-5,CASSPLSGSPQETQYF